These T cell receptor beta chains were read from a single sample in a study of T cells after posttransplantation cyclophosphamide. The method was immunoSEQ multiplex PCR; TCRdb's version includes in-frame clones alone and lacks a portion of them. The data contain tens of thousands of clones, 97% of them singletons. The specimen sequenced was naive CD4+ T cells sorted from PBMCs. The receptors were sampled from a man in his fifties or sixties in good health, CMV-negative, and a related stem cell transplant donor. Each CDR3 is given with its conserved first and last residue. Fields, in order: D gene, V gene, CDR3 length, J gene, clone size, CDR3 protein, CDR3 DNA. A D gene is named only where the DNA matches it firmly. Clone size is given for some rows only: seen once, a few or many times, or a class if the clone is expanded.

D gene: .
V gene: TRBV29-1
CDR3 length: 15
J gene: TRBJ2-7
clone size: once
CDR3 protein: CSVEDRRGRGNEQYF
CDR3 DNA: TGCAGCGTTGAAGATCGAAGGGGGCGCGGGAACGAGCAGTACTTC

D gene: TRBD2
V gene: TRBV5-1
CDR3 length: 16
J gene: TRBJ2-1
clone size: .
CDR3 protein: CASSLGLAGDYNEQFF
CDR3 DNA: TGCGCCAGCAGCTTGGGACTAGCGGGGGACTACAATGAGCAGTTCTTC

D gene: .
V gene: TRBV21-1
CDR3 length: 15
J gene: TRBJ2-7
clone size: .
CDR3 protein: CASSKGSRGSYEQYF
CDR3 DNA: TGTGCCAGCAGCAAAGGATCGCGGGGGAGCTACGAGCAGTACTTC

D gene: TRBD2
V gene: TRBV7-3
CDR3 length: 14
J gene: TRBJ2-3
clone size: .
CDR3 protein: CASRLAGGTDTQYF
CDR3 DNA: TGTGCCAGTCGTCTAGCGGGGGGCACAGATACGCAGTATTTT

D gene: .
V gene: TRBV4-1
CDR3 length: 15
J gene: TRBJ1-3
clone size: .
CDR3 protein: CASTFSTQGRDTIYF
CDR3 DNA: TGCGCCAGCACCTTCAGTACTCAGGGGAGGGACACCATATATTTT

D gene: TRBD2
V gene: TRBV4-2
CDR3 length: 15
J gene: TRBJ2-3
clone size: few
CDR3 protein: CASSPASGRLDTQYF
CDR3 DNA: TGTGCCAGCAGCCCCGCCAGCGGGAGATTAGATACGCAGTATTTT

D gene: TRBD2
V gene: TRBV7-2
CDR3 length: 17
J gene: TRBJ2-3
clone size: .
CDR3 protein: CASSFFSLGGSGDTQYF
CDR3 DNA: TGTGCCAGCAGCTTTTTCTCCTTGGGGGGGAGCGGGGATACGCAGTATTTT

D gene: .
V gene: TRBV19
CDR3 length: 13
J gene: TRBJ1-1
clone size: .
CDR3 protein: CASSNQGHTEAFF
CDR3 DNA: TGTGCCAGTAGTAACCAGGGGCACACTGAAGCTTTCTTT

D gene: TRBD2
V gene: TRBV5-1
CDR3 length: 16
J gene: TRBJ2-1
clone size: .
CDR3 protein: CASSLDIAGAYNEQFF
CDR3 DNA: TGCGCCAGCAGCTTGGATATAGCGGGGGCCTACAATGAGCAGTTCTTC

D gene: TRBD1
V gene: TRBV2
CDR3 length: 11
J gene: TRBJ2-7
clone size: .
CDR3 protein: CASSEGQGLNF
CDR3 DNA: TGTGCCAGCAGTGAGGGACAGGGGCTCAACTTC

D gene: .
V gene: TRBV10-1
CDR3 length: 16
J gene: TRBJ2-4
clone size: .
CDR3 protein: CASSESTAFAKNIQYF
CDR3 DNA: TGCGCCAGCAGTGAGTCAACAGCTTTTGCCAAAAACATTCAGTACTTC

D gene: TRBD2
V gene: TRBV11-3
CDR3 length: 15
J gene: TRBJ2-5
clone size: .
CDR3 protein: CASSWGAGGQETQYF
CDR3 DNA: TGTGCCAGCAGCTGGGGAGCGGGGGGCCAAGAGACCCAGTACTTC

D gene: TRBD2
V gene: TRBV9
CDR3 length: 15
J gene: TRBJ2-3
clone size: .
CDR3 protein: CASSFGLAETDTQYF
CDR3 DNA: TGTGCCAGCAGCTTCGGACTAGCGGAAACAGATACGCAGTATTTT

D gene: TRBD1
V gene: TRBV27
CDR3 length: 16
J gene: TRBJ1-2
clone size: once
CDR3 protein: CASSPPFDRAYYGYTF
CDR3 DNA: TGTGCCAGCAGTCCTCCCTTCGACAGGGCCTACTATGGCTACACCTTC

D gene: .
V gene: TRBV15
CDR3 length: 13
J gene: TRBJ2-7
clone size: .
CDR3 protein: CATSRAQTYEQYF
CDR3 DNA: TGTGCCACCAGCAGAGCGCAGACCTACGAGCAGTACTTC

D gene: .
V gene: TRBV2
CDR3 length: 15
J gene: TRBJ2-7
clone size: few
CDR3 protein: CASSEWPGSNDEQYF
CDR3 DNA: TGTGCCAGCAGTGAGTGGCCAGGATCCAACGACGAGCAGTACTTC

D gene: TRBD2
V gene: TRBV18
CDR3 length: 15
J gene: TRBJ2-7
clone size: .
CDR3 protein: CASSPGEGFVYEQYF
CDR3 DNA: TGTGCCAGCTCTCCGGGGGAGGGGTTTGTGTACGAGCAGTACTTC

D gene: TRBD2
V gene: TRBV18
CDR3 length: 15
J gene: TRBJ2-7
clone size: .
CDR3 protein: CASSPPGGRADEQYF
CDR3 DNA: TGTGCCAGCTCACCACCTGGCGGGAGGGCCGACGAGCAGTACTTC

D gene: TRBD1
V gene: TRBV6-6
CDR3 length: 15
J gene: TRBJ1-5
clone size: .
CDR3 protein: CASSTGDSQNQPQHF
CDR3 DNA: TGTGCCAGCAGTACGGGGGACAGCCAAAATCAGCCCCAGCATTTT

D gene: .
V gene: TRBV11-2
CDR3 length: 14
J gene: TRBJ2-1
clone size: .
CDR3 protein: CASSFGGLHNEQFF
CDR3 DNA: TGTGCCAGCAGCTTCGGCGGATTACACAATGAGCAGTTCTTC

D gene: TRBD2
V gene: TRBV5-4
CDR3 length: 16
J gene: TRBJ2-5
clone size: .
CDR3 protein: CASSSLAGGIQETQYF
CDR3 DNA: TGTGCCAGCAGCTCACTAGCGGGGGGGATCCAAGAGACCCAGTACTTC

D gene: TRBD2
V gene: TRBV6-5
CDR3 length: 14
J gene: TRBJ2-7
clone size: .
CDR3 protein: CATRRRGSSYEQYF
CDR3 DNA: TGTGCCACCCGACGACGCGGGAGCTCCTACGAGCAGTACTTC

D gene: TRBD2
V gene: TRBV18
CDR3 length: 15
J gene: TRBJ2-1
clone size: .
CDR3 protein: CASSQAGGAGNEQFF
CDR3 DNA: TGTGCCAGCTCACAAGCGGGAGGGGCGGGCAATGAGCAGTTCTTC

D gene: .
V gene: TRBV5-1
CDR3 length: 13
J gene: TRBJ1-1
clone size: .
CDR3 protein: CASSFSTTTEAFF
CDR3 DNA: TGCGCCAGCAGCTTTTCTACTACCACTGAAGCTTTCTTT

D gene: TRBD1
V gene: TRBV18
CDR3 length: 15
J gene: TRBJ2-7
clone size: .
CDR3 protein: CASSPPGTGTYEQYF
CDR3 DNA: TGTGCCAGCTCACCACCCGGGACAGGGACCTACGAGCAGTACTTC

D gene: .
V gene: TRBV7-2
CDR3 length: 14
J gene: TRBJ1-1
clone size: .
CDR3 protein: CASSLDTFRTEAFF
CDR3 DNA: TGTGCCAGCAGCTTAGATACGTTTCGGACTGAAGCTTTCTTT

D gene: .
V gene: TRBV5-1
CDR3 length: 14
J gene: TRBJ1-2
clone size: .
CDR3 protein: CASISGRAGDGYTF
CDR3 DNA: TGCGCCAGCATCAGCGGGAGGGCAGGGGATGGCTACACCTTC

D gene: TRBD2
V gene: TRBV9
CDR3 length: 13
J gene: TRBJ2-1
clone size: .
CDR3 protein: CASSPPGGNEQFF
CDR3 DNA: TGTGCCAGCAGCCCCCCCGGGGGGAATGAGCAGTTCTTC